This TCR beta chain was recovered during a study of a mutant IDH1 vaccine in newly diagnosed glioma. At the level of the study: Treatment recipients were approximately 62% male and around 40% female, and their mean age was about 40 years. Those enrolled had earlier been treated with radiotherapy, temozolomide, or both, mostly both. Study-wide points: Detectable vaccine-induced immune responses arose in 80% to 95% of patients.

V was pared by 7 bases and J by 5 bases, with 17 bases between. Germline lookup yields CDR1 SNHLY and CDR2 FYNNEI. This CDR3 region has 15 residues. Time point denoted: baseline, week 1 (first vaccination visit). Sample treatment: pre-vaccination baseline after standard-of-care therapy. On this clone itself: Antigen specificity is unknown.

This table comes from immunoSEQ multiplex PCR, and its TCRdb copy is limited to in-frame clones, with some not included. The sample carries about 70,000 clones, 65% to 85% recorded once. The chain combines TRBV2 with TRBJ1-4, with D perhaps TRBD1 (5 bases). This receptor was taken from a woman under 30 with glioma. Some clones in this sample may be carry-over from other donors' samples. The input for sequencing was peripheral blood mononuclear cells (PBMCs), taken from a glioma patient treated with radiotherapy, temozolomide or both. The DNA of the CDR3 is TGTGCCAGCATGGGGCTTGGGTTGGGGAATGAAAAACTGTTTTTT. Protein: CASMGLGLGNEKLFF.